The rows below give T cell receptor beta chains drawn from one sample of a study. TCRdb re-called the 5' RACE reads with MiXCR, one entry per CDR3 protein. In the table there are approximately 58,000 distinct CDR3 sequences, 26% of which are singletons. Sequences were obtained from tumor-infiltrating Tregs sorted from the breast tumor. The receptors were sampled from a female donor with breast cancer. Both conserved end residues are part of each CDR3. D genes are given only for firm matches. Some rows mark clone size as missing; the rest say once, few, many or name a class of expanded clone.

clone size: few
J gene: TRBJ2-3
V gene: TRBV4-3
D gene: -
CDR3 protein: CASSQVLSATDTQYF
CDR3 DNA: TGCGCCAGCAGCCAAGTTTTGAGCGCCACAGATACGCAGTATTTT

clone size: -
J gene: TRBJ1-1
V gene: TRBV5-4
D gene: TRBD1
CDR3 protein: CASSGRGTEAFF
CDR3 DNA: TGTGCCAGCAGCGGCAGGGGGACTGAAGCTTTCTTT

clone size: many
J gene: TRBJ1-1
V gene: TRBV29-1
D gene: TRBD1
CDR3 protein: CSVESRGQGTPEAFF
CDR3 DNA: TGCAGCGTTGAATCCCGGGGACAGGGGACCCCTGAAGCTTTCTTT

clone size: -
J gene: TRBJ2-5
V gene: TRBV24-1
D gene: TRBD2
CDR3 protein: CATSDLLAGGPIQETQYF
CDR3 DNA: TGTGCCACCAGTGATTTACTAGCGGGAGGCCCGATACAAGAGACCCAGTACTTC

clone size: few
J gene: TRBJ1-2
V gene: TRBV4-2
D gene: -
CDR3 protein: CASSQDPPGQADYGYTF
CDR3 DNA: TGTGCCAGCAGCCAAGACCCGCCGGGGCAGGCTGACTATGGCTACACCTTC

clone size: many
J gene: TRBJ2-1
V gene: TRBV4-3
D gene: TRBD2
CDR3 protein: CASSQGAGRTYNEQFF
CDR3 DNA: TGCGCCAGCAGCCAAGGAGCGGGAAGGACCTACAATGAGCAGTTCTTC

clone size: -
J gene: TRBJ2-1
V gene: TRBV3-1
D gene: TRBD2
CDR3 protein: CASSPRTSSDEQFF
CDR3 DNA: TGTGCCAGCAGCCCCCGGACTAGCAGCGATGAGCAGTTCTTC

clone size: few
J gene: TRBJ2-7
V gene: TRBV20-1
D gene: TRBD2
CDR3 protein: CSASSGSLVNEQYF
CDR3 DNA: TGCAGTGCTAGTAGCGGGAGCCTAGTAAACGAGCAGTACTTC

clone size: -
J gene: TRBJ2-2
V gene: TRBV12-3/TRBV12-4
D gene: -
CDR3 protein: CASSPTGTGELFF
CDR3 DNA: TGTGCCAGCAGTCCTACCGGGACCGGGGAGCTGTTTTTT

clone size: -
J gene: TRBJ2-1
V gene: TRBV30
D gene: TRBD1
CDR3 protein: CAWRIIGTGGNNEQFF
CDR3 DNA: TGTGCCTGGAGGATTATCGGGACAGGGGGAAACAATGAGCAGTTCTTC

clone size: -
J gene: TRBJ2-7
V gene: TRBV5-1
D gene: TRBD2
CDR3 protein: CTSSPGGAPFEQYF
CDR3 DNA: TGCACCAGCAGCCCGGGAGGGGCGCCTTTCGAGCAGTACTTC

clone size: many
J gene: TRBJ2-3
V gene: TRBV6-1
D gene: TRBD2
CDR3 protein: CASSQREGYEDTQYF
CDR3 DNA: TGTGCCAGCAGTCAGCGGGAAGGTTATGAAGATACGCAGTATTTT

clone size: many
J gene: TRBJ1-5
V gene: TRBV30
D gene: TRBD1
CDR3 protein: CAWGRQGGNQPQHF
CDR3 DNA: TGTGCCTGGGGAAGACAGGGTGGCAATCAGCCCCAGCATTTT

clone size: -
J gene: TRBJ1-1
V gene: TRBV5-5
D gene: -
CDR3 protein: CASSWTAMNTEAFF
CDR3 DNA: TGTGCCAGCAGCTGGACAGCTATGAACACTGAAGCTTTCTTT

clone size: few
J gene: TRBJ2-1
V gene: TRBV10-3
D gene: TRBD2
CDR3 protein: CAISEGGVNSYSEQFF
CDR3 DNA: TGTGCCATCAGTGAGGGGGGGGTTAACTCCTACAGTGAGCAGTTCTTC

clone size: -
J gene: TRBJ2-1
V gene: TRBV6-2/TRBV6-3
D gene: -
CDR3 protein: CASSYLTHNEQFF
CDR3 DNA: TGTGCCAGCAGTTATTTGACCCATAATGAGCAGTTCTTC

clone size: few
J gene: TRBJ1-1
V gene: TRBV30
D gene: -
CDR3 protein: CAWSGGGSEAYF
CDR3 DNA: TGTGCCTGGAGCGGGGGTGGGTCTGAAGCTTACTTT

clone size: -
J gene: TRBJ1-1
V gene: TRBV18
D gene: TRBD1
CDR3 protein: CASLDRGPRREAFF
CDR3 DNA: TGTGCCAGCTTGGACAGGGGTCCGCGGCGCGAAGCTTTCTTT

clone size: few
J gene: TRBJ2-7
V gene: TRBV20-1
D gene: TRBD1
CDR3 protein: CSAKTPGQGKYEQYF
CDR3 DNA: TGCAGTGCTAAGACTCCGGGACAGGGTAAATACGAGCAGTACTTC

clone size: few
J gene: TRBJ2-1
V gene: TRBV2
D gene: -
CDR3 protein: CASNYQAEQFF
CDR3 DNA: TGTGCCAGCAACTACCAGGCAGAGCAGTTCTTC

clone size: many
J gene: TRBJ1-1
V gene: TRBV5-1
D gene: TRBD1
CDR3 protein: CASSTGQGTGTEAFF
CDR3 DNA: TGCGCCAGCAGCACCGGACAGGGGACGGGGACTGAAGCTTTCTTT

clone size: -
J gene: TRBJ2-2
V gene: TRBV13
D gene: TRBD2
CDR3 protein: CASASGGTGELFF
CDR3 DNA: TGTGCCAGCGCTAGCGGAGGGACCGGGGAGCTGTTTTTT

clone size: few
J gene: TRBJ1-1
V gene: TRBV2
D gene: TRBD1
CDR3 protein: CASIDWTGEATEAFF
CDR3 DNA: TGTGCCAGCATCGACTGGACAGGCGAGGCCACTGAAGCTTTCTTT

clone size: few
J gene: TRBJ2-7
V gene: TRBV5-1
D gene: -
CDR3 protein: CASSVGRDSDYEQYF
CDR3 DNA: TGCGCCAGCAGTGTAGGCCGGGACTCCGACTACGAGCAGTACTTC

clone size: -
J gene: TRBJ2-7
V gene: TRBV3-1
D gene: -
CDR3 protein: CASSVLGPYSYEQYF
CDR3 DNA: TGTGCCAGCAGCGTTCTGGGGCCGTATTCCTACGAGCAGTACTTC

clone size: few
J gene: TRBJ2-7
V gene: TRBV20-1
D gene: -
CDR3 protein: CSAGRWGSYEQYF
CDR3 DNA: TGCAGTGCCGGACGGTGGGGATCCTACGAGCAGTACTTC

clone size: few
J gene: TRBJ2-3
V gene: TRBV5-1
D gene: -
CDR3 protein: CASSLVGRIADTQYF
CDR3 DNA: TGCGCCAGCAGCTTGGTGGGCAGGATAGCAGATACGCAGTATTTT

clone size: few
J gene: TRBJ1-1
V gene: TRBV5-1
D gene: -
CDR3 protein: CASSLALQGGTEAFF
CDR3 DNA: TGCGCCAGCAGCTTGGCTCTTCAGGGTGGCACTGAAGCTTTCTTT

clone size: -
J gene: TRBJ1-1
V gene: TRBV7-3
D gene: -
CDR3 protein: CANSLFRAMNTEAFF
CDR3 DNA: TGTGCCAACAGCCTATTCAGGGCCATGAACACTGAAGCTTTCTTT

clone size: -
J gene: TRBJ2-5
V gene: TRBV4-3
D gene: TRBD2
CDR3 protein: CASSQDPRGFSGETQYF
CDR3 DNA: TGCGCCAGCAGCCAAGATCCAAGAGGCTTTAGCGGGGAGACCCAGTACTTC

clone size: many
J gene: TRBJ2-7
V gene: TRBV9
D gene: TRBD2
CDR3 protein: CASSFRGGGMYEQYF
CDR3 DNA: TGTGCCAGCAGCTTCCGGGGGGGAGGGATGTACGAGCAGTACTTC

clone size: few
J gene: TRBJ1-1
V gene: TRBV30
D gene: TRBD1
CDR3 protein: CAWTGQGVLNTEAFF
CDR3 DNA: TGTGCCTGGACAGGACAGGGGGTTTTGAACACTGAAGCTTTCTTT

clone size: many
J gene: TRBJ2-7
V gene: TRBV20-1
D gene: -
CDR3 protein: CSARDPSIAGEQYF
CDR3 DNA: TGCAGTGCTAGAGACCCTAGCATCGCCGGCGAGCAGTACTTC

clone size: few
J gene: TRBJ2-1
V gene: TRBV5-1
D gene: TRBD2
CDR3 protein: CASRPGGPGNEQFF
CDR3 DNA: TGCGCCAGCCGACCGGGAGGGCCGGGGAATGAGCAGTTCTTC

clone size: -
J gene: TRBJ2-1
V gene: TRBV12-3/TRBV12-4
D gene: TRBD2
CDR3 protein: CASGEFAGASYNEQFF
CDR3 DNA: TGTGCCAGCGGCGAATTCGCGGGAGCCTCTTACAATGAGCAGTTCTTC

clone size: -
J gene: TRBJ1-5
V gene: TRBV20-1
D gene: -
CDR3 protein: CSATTIRASNQPQHF
CDR3 DNA: TGCAGTGCTACAACTATAAGGGCTAGCAATCAGCCCCAGCATTTT

clone size: -
J gene: TRBJ2-7
V gene: TRBV12-3/TRBV12-4
D gene: -
CDR3 protein: CASSLGGRDEQYF
CDR3 DNA: TGTGCCAGCAGTTTGGGGGGTAGGGACGAGCAGTACTTC

clone size: -
J gene: TRBJ1-3
V gene: TRBV18
D gene: -
CDR3 protein: CASSPESSGNTIYF
CDR3 DNA: TGTGCCAGCTCACCGGAGAGCTCTGGAAACACCATATATTTT

clone size: many
J gene: TRBJ2-7
V gene: TRBV20-1
D gene: -
CDR3 protein: CSAPGQGGYEQYF
CDR3 DNA: TGCAGTGCCCCGGGCCAAGGAGGCTACGAGCAGTACTTC

clone size: many
J gene: TRBJ2-1
V gene: TRBV7-2
D gene: TRBD2
CDR3 protein: CASSPPGLAVFF
CDR3 DNA: TGTGCCAGCAGCCCCCCGGGACTAGCCGTTTTCTTC

clone size: few
J gene: TRBJ2-1
V gene: TRBV7-3
D gene: TRBD2
CDR3 protein: CASRRRESHNEQFF
CDR3 DNA: TGTGCCAGCAGGAGGCGGGAGTCCCACAATGAGCAGTTCTTC

clone size: many
J gene: TRBJ2-5
V gene: TRBV5-1
D gene: TRBD2
CDR3 protein: CASSPQKAGGETQYF
CDR3 DNA: TGCGCCAGCAGCCCCCAAAAAGCGGGGGGAGAGACCCAGTACTTC

clone size: -
J gene: TRBJ2-1
V gene: TRBV12-3/TRBV12-4
D gene: TRBD2
CDR3 protein: CASSFGAGGLTNNEQFF
CDR3 DNA: TGTGCCAGCAGTTTTGGGGCGGGAGGCCTCACGAACAATGAGCAGTTCTTC

clone size: few
J gene: TRBJ1-2
V gene: TRBV20-1
D gene: -
CDR3 protein: CSARAGNLYGYTF
CDR3 DNA: TGCAGTGCTAGAGCAGGCAACCTCTATGGCTACACCTTC

clone size: -
J gene: TRBJ1-1
V gene: TRBV28
D gene: -
CDR3 protein: CASSLDRIQSAFF
CDR3 DNA: TGTGCCAGCAGTTTAGACAGGATCCAAAGTGCTTTCTTT